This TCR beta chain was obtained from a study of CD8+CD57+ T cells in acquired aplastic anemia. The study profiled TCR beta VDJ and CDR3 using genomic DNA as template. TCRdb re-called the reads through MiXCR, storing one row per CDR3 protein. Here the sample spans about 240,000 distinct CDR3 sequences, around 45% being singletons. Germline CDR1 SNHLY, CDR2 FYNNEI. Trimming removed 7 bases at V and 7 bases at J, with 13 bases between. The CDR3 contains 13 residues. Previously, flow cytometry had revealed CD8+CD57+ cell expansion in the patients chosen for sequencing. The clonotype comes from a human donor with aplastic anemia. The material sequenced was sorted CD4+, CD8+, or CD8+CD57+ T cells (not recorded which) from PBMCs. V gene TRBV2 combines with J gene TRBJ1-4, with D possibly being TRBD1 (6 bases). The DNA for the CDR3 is TGTGCCAGCATGGGGGGGCCTGGTGAAAAACTGTTTTTT. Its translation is CASMGGPGEKLFF.